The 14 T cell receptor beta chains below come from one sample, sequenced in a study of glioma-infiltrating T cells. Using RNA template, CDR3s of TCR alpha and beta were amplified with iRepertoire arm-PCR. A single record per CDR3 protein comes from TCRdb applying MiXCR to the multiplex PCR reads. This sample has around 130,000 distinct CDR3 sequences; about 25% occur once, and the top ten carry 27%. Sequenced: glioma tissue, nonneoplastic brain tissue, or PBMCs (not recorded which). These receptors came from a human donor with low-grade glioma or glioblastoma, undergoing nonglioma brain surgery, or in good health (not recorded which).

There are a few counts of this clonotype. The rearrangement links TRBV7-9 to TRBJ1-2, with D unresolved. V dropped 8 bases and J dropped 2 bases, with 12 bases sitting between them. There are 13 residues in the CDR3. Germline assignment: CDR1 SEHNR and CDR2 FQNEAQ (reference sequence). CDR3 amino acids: CASYNSFNYGYTF. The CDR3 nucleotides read TGTGCCAGCTACAACAGCTTCAACTATGGCTACACCTTC.

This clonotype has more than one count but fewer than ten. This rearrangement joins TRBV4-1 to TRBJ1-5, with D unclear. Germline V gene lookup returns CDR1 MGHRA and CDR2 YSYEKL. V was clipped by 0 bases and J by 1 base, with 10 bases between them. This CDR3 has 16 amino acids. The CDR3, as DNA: TGCGCCAGCAGCCAAGATGCCGGTGGAAGCAATCAGCCCCAGCATTTT. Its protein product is CASSQDAGGSNQPQHF.

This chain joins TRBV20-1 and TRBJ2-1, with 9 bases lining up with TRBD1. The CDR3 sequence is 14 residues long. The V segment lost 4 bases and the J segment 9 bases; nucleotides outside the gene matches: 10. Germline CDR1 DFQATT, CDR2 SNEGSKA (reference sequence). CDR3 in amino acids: CSATYRGRVAEQFF. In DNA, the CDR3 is TGCAGTGCTACTTACAGGGGGCGCGTAGCTGAGCAGTTCTTC.

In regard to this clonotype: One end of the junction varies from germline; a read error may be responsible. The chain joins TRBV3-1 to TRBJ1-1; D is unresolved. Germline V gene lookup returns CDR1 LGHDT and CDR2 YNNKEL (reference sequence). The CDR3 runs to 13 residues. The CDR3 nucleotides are TGTGCCAGCAGACCTCTCTGGAACACTAAAGCTTTCTTT. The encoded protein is CASRPLWNTKAFF.

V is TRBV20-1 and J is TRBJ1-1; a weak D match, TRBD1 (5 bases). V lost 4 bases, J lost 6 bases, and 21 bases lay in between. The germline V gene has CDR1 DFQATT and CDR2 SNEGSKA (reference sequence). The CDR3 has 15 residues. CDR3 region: CSATPRVQGGAEAFF. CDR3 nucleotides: TGCAGTGCTACCCCCCGAGTGCAGGGAGGCGCTGAAGCTTTCTTT.

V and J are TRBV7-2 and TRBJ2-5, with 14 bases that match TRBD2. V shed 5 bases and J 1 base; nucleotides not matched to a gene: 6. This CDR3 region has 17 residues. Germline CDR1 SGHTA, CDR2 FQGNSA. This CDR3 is CASSIEGLAGAQETQYF. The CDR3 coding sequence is TGTGCCAGCAGCATTGAGGGACTAGCGGGGGCCCAAGAGACCCAGTACTTC. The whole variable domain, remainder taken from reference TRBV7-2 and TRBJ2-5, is GAGVSQSPSNKVTEKGKDVELRCDPISGHTALYWYRQSLGQGLEFLIYFQGNSAPDKSGLPSDRFSAERTGGSVSTLTIQRTQQEDSAVYLCASSIEGLAGAQETQYFGPGTRLLVL.

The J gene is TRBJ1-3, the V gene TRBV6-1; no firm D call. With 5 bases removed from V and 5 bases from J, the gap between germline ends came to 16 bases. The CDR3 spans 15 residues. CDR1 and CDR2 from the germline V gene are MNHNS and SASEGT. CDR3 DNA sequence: TGTGCCAGCAGTAGCCCGGGCGGAGGGAGAAACACCATATATTTT. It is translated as CASSSPGGGRNTIYF.

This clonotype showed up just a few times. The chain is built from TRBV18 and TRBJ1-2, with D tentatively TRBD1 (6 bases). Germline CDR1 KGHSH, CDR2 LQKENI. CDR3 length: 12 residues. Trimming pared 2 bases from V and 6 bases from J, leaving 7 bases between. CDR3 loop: CASSPGGHGYTF. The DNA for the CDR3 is TGTGCCAGCTCACCAGGGGGCCATGGCTACACCTTC.

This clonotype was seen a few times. The CDR3 DNA sequence: TGTGCCAGTAGGATGGGACAGGGGGTAACCAATGAGCAGTTCTTC. Protein: CASRMGQGVTNEQFF. The chain is built from TRBV19 and TRBJ2-1, with 11 nucleotides matching TRBD1. J was trimmed by 6 bases and V by 6 bases; bases with no gene match: 7. Germline values: CDR1 LNHDA, CDR2 SQIVND (reference sequence). CDR3 length: 15 residues.

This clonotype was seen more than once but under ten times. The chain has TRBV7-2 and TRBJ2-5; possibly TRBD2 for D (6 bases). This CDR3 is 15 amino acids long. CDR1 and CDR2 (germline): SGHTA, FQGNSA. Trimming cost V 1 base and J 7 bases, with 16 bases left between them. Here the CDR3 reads CASSLVVRLGRTQYF. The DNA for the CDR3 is TGTGCCAGCAGCTTAGTAGTCCGACTAGGTCGGACCCAGTACTTC.

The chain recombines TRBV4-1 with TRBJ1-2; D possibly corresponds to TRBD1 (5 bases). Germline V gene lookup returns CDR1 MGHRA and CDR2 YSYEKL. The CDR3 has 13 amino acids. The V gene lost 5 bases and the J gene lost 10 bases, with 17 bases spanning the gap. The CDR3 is CASSVRGPGDYTF. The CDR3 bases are TGCGCCAGCAGCGTAAGGGGACCGGGTGACTACACCTTC.

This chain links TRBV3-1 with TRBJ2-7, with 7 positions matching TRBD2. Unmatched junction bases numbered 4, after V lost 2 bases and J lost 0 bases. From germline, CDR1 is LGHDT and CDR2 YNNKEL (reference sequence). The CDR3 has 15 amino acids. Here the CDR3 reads CASSQSGINSYEQYV. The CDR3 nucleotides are TGTGCCAGCAGCCAAAGCGGGATTAACTCCTACGAGCAGTACGTC.

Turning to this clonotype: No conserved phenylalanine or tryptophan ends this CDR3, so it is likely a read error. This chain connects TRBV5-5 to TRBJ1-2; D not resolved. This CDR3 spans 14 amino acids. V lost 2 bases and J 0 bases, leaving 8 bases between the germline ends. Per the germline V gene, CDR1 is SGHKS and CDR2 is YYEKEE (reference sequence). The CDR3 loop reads CASSLEHPNYGYTS. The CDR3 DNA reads TGTGCCAGCAGCTTAGAACATCCTAACTATGGCTACACCTCC.

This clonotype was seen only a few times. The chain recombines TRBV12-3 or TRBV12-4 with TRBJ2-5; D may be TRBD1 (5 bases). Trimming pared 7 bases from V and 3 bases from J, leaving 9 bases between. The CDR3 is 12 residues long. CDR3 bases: TGTGCCAGCACTAGGGGCAAAGAGACCCAGTACTTC. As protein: CASTRGKETQYF.